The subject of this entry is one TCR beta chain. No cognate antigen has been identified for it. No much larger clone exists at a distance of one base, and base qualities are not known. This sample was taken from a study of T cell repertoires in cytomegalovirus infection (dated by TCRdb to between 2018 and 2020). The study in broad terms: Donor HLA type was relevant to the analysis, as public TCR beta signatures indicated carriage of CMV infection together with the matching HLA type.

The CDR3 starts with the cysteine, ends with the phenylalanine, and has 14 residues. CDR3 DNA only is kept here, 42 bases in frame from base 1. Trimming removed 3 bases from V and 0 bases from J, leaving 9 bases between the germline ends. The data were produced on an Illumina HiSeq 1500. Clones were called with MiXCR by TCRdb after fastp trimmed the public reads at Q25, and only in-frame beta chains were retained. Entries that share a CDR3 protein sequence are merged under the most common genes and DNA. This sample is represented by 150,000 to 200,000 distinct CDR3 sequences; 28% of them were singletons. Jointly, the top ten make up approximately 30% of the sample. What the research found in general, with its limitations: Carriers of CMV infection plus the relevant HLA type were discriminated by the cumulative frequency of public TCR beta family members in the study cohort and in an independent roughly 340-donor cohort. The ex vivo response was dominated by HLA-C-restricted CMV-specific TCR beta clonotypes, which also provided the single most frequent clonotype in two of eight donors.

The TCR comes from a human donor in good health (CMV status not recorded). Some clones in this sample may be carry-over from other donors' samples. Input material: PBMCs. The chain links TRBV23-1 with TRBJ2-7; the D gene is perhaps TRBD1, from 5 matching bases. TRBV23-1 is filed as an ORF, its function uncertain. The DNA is TGCGCCAGCAGTCAGCCAGACAGCTCCTACGAGCAGTACTTC. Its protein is CASSQPDSSYEQYF.